This TCR beta chain was identified in a study of T cells in Graves' hyperthyroidism and ophthalmopathy. Study outcomes and limitations: Before onset, ophthalmopathy was predicted by the model a median about six months earlier. From stable hyperthyroidism, ophthalmopathy was separated by a 13 V-J model.

TCR beta CDR3 sequences were amplified from RNA transcripts. Primed by the HTBI set, a first-round RT-PCR was run on the TCR CDR3. TCRdb reprocessed the multiplex PCR reads with MiXCR, giving one entry per CDR3 protein. Here the sample spans over 350,000 distinct CDR3 sequences, over 12% being singletons. PBMCs were sourced from approximately 9 ml fresh peripheral blood. The germline V and J ends were trimmed by 6 bases and 7 bases, with 16 bases remaining between them. This CDR3 has 14 residues. From germline, CDR1 is LGHDT and CDR2 YNNKEL (reference sequence). This clonotype came up many times. The antigen remains unidentified.

Sequenced sample: blood. The J gene is TRBJ2-4, the V gene TRBV3-1; unclear D gene. The sequence came from a man aged 45 to 65 with Graves' ophthalmopathy. CDR3 sequence reads: CASSPLGERNIQYF. CDR3 DNA: TGTGCCAGCAGTCCACTCGGCGAACGGAACATTCAGTACTTC.